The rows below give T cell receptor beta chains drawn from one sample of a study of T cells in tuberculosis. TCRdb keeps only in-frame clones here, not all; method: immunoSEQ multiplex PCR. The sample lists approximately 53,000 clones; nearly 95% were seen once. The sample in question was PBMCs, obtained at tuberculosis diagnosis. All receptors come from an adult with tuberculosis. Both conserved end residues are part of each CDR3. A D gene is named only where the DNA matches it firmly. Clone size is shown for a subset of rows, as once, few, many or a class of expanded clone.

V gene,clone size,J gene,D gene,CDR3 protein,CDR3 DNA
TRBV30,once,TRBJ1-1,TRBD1,CAWLPWTGRTEAFF,TGTGCCTGGTTACCTTGGACAGGGCGCACTGAAGCTTTCTTT
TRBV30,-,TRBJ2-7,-,CAWSPKWGDSYEQYF,TGTGCCTGGAGTCCCAAGTGGGGGGATTCCTACGAGCAGTACTTC
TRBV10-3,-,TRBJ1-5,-,CAISEGDTGFQPQHF,TGTGCCATCAGTGAAGGGGATACGGGTTTCCAGCCCCAGCATTTT
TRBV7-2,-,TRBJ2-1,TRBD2,CASSLASLAGGNEQFF,TGTGCCAGCAGCTTAGCCTCACTAGCGGGAGGCAATGAGCAGTTCTTC
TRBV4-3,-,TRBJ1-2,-,CASAPGTNYYGYTF,TGCGCCAGCGCCCCCGGGACAAATTACTATGGCTACACCTTC
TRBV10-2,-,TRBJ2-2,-,CASSESLAENTGELFF,TGCGCCAGCAGTGAGTCGTTAGCGGAGAACACCGGGGAGCTGTTTTTT
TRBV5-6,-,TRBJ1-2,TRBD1,CASSPTGVGDYGYTF,TGTGCCAGCAGCCCGACAGGGGTAGGGGACTATGGCTACACCTTC
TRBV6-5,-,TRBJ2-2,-,CASRYSGTNTGELFF,TGTGCCAGCAGGTACAGCGGCACGAACACCGGGGAGCTGTTTTTT
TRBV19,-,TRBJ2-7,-,CASSPRDLTYEQYF,TGTGCCAGTAGCCCCAGGGACTTAACCTACGAGCAGTACTTC
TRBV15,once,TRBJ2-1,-,CATSSRIREQFF,TGTGCCACCAGTTCCCGTATTAGAGAGCAGTTCTTC
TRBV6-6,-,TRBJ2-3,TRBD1,CALGQGTDTQYF,TGTGCTTTAGGACAGGGCACAGATACGCAGTATTTT
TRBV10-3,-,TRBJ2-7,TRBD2,CAIGAGTSSYEQYF,TGTGCCATCGGGGCCGGGACTAGCTCCTACGAGCAGTACTTC
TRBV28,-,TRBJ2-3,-,CASGQIPSTDTQYF,TGTGCCAGCGGGCAGATACCTAGCACAGATACGCAGTATTTT
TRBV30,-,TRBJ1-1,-,CAWSVLQGMAEAFF,TGTGCCTGGAGTGTGTTACAGGGAATGGCTGAAGCTTTCTTT
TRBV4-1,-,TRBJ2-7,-,CASSQDTRAGVTYEQYF,TGCGCCAGCAGCCAAGATACTCGCGCAGGGGTTACCTACGAGCAGTACTTC
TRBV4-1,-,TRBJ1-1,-,CASSRTANTEAFF,TGCGCCAGCAGCCGGACAGCGAACACTGAAGCTTTCTTT
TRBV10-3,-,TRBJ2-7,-,CAISPNYEQYF,TGTGCCATCAGTCCCAACTACGAGCAGTACTTC
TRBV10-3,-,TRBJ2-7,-,CAISESYQTPNPTVQYF,TGTGCCATCAGTGAGTCGTATCAGACTCCTAACCCTACCGTGCAGTACTTC
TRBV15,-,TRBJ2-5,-,CATSRDRGQETQYF,TGTGCCACCAGCAGAGATAGAGGACAAGAGACCCAGTACTTC
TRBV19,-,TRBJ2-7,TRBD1,CASSLRQGTYEQYF,TGTGCCAGTAGTCTTAGACAGGGAACCTACGAGCAGTACTTC
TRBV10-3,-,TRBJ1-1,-,CAIMTDMNTEAFF,TGTGCCATCATGACAGACATGAACACTGAAGCTTTCTTT
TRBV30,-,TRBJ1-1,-,CAWSRTGPEAFF,TGTGCCTGGAGTCGTACAGGGCCAGAAGCTTTCTTT
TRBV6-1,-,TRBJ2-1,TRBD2,CASPPFAGGQNEQFF,TGTGCCAGCCCTCCCTTCGCGGGAGGACAGAATGAGCAGTTCTTC
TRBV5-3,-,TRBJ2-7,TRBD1,CASRGTFSYEQYF,TGTGCCAGCAGGGGGACGTTCTCCTACGAGCAGTACTTC
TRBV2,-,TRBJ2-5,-,CASSEARVKETQYF,TGTGCCAGCAGTGAAGCACGGGTAAAAGAGACCCAGTACTTC
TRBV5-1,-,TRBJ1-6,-,CASSETGSSYNSPLHF,TGCGCCAGCAGCGAAACAGGGAGCTCCTATAATTCACCCCTCCACTTT
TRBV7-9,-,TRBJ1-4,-,CASSLGGAAVQKLFF,TGTGCCAGCAGCTTGGGAGGGGCCGCGGTTCAAAAACTGTTTTTT
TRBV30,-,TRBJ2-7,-,CAWTSAYEQYF,TGTGCCTGGACTAGCGCCTACGAGCAGTACTTC
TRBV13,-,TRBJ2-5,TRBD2,CASSYSPSGAYQETQYF,TGTGCCAGCAGCTACTCCCCTAGCGGGGCGTACCAAGAGACCCAGTACTTC
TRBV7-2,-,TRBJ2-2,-,CASSLGPGTAIGELFF,TGTGCCAGCAGCTTAGGGCCCGGGACTGCAATCGGGGAGCTGTTTTTT
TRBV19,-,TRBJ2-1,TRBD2,CASGTSTYNEQFF,TGTGCCAGCGGGACTAGCACCTACAATGAGCAGTTCTTC
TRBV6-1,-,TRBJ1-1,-,CASSPDTENTEAFF,TGTGCCAGCAGTCCAGACACGGAGAACACTGAAGCTTTCTTT
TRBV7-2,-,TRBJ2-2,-,CASKGSLNTGELFF,TGTGCCAGCAAGGGGTCCCTGAACACCGGGGAGCTGTTTTTT
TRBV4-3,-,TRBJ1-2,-,CASSEVLANYGYTF,TGCGCCAGCAGCGAAGTCCTAGCTAACTATGGCTACACCTTC
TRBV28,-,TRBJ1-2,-,CVVSSNYGYTF,TGTGTAGTCTCTTCTAACTATGGCTACACCTTC
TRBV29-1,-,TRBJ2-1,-,CSVQNNEQFF,TGCAGCGTTCAAAACAATGAGCAGTTCTTC
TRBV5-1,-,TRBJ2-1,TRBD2,CASSLGTSGWKVF,TGCGCCAGCAGCTTGGGGACTAGCGGGTGGAAAGTCTTC
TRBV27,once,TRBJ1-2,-,CASSLFAGSGDGYTF,TGTGCCAGCAGTTTATTCGCAGGGTCTGGGGATGGCTACACCTTC
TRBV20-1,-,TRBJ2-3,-,CSARVADTQYF,TGCAGTGCTAGAGTCGCAGATACGCAGTATTTT
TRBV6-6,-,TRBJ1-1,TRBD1,CASSLDRARKTEAFF,TGTGCCAGCAGTTTGGACAGGGCGAGGAAAACTGAAGCTTTCTTT
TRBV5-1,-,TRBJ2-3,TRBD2,CASSPGLAVTDTQYF,TGCGCCAGCAGCCCGGGACTAGCGGTGACAGATACGCAGTATTTT